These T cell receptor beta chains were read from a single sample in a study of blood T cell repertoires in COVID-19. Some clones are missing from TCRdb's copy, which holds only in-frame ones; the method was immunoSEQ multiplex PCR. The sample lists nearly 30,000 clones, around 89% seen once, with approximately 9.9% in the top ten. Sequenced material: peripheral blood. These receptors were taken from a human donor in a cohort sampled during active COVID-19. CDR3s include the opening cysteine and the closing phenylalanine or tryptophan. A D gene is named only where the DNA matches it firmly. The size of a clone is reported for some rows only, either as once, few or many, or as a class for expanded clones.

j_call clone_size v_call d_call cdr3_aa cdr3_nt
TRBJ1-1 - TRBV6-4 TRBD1 CASSAQGDVTEAFF TGTGCCAGCAGTGCCCAGGGGGACGTTACTGAAGCTTTCTTT
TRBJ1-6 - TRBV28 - CASRPAGGSYNSPLHF TGTGCCAGCAGACCGGCGGGGGGTTCCTATAATTCACCCCTCCACTTT
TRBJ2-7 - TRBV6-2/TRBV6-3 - CASSSPPRVVYEQYF TGTGCCAGCAGTTCCCCACCCAGGGTAGTCTACGAGCAGTACTTC
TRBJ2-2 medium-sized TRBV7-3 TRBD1 CASRQQGHTGELFF TGTGCCAGCAGACAACAGGGGCACACCGGGGAGCTGTTTTTT
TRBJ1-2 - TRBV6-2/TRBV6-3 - CASSPFQGLGYTF TGTGCCAGCAGTCCATTCCAGGGCCTCGGCTACACCTTC
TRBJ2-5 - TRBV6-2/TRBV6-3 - CASSRDSLEAQYF TGTGCCAGCAGTCGCGACTCCTTAGAGGCCCAGTACTTC
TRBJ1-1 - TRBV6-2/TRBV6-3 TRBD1 CASSSPGQGASEAFF TGTGCCAGCAGTTCCCCGGGACAGGGGGCATCTGAAGCTTTCTTT
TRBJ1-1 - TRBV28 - CASSLWGAGDEAFF TGTGCCAGCAGTTTATGGGGCGCGGGAGATGAAGCTTTCTTT
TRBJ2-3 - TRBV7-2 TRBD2 CASSPSIAGGDTQYF TGTGCCAGCAGCCCCTCAATAGCGGGGGGAGATACGCAGTATTTT
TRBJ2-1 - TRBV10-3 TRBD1 CAISDGTGGNNEQFF TGTGCCATCAGTGATGGGACAGGGGGGAACAATGAGCAGTTCTTC
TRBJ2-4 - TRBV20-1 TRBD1 CSANKGQGLYF TGCAGTGCTAACAAAGGACAGGGGTTGTACTTC
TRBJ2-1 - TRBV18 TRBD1 CASSPFLTTGGYNEQFF TGTGCCAGCTCACCATTTCTAACGACAGGGGGCTACAATGAGCAGTTCTTC
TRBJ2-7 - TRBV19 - CASSHGWQGLIDEQYF TGTGCCAGTAGCCACGGATGGCAGGGATTGATCGACGAGCAGTACTTC
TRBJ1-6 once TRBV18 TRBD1 CASSPQTGANSPLHF TGTGCCAGCTCACCTCAGACAGGGGCTAATTCACCCCTCCACTTT
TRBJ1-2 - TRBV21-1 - CASSSLGGDNYGYTF TGTGCCAGCAGTTCCTTAGGGGGGGATAACTATGGCTACACCTTC
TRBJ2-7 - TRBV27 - CASSLTQGREQYF TGTGCCAGCAGTTTAACGCAGGGCCGGGAGCAGTACTTC
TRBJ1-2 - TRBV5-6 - CASRPQASDYGYTF TGTGCCAGCAGGCCACAAGCCAGCGACTATGGCTACACCTTC
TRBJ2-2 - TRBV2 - CASRMYISNTGELFF TGTGCCAGCAGAATGTACATATCGAACACCGGGGAGCTGTTTTTT
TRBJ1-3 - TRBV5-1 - CASSLGESSGNTIYF TGCGCCAGCAGCTTGGGGGAGAGCTCTGGAAACACCATATATTTT